This TCR beta chain was captured in a study of cytomegalovirus exposure and HLA in healthy donors. This clone showed up just once. The target antigen is unknown. PCR primers comprised 60 Vbeta and 13 Jbeta primers. Method: immunoSEQ multiplex PCR; TCRdb's copy keeps in-frame clones and lacks some. The top ten clones hold 1.9% of a sample with about 160,000 clones, around 84% of them seen once. Overall study findings and caveats: Cytomegalovirus-associated status was assigned to about 170 TCR beta chains. When analyzed later, a missense DCLRE1C variant was found to be linked to TCR beta V- and J-gene trimming.

The germline V gene encodes CDR1 SGHTA and CDR2 FQGTGA. This CDR3 comprises 13 residues. The V end lost 4 bases, the J end lost 4 bases, and 10 bases lay between the germline ends. The clonotype was recovered from a man younger than 35 in good health and CMV-seronegative. This chain uses TRBV7-3 with TRBJ1-2; a possible D gene is TRBD1 (6 bases). The sequencing input was PBMCs. CDR3 sequence reads: CASSSTGSYGYTF. In DNA, the CDR3 is TGTGCCAGCAGCTCAACAGGGAGCTATGGCTACACCTTC.